This TCR beta chain was captured by sequencing in a study of PD-1 blockade in classical Hodgkin lymphoma. Across the study: Patients were dosed intravenously with nivolumab at 3 mg/kg every 2 weeks.

Time point given: cycle 4 day 1 (C4D1), after 5 to 7 weeks of nivolumab. Brentuximab vedotin exposure varied, and every patient relapsed after autologous stem cell transplantation. Out of thawed PBMCs, magnetic negative selection purified CD4+ T cells. In regard to this clone: Its antigen remains unidentified.

This CDR3 region has 14 residues. CDR1 WSHSY and CDR2 SAAADI come from the germline V gene. V shed 3 bases and J 4 bases; nucleotides not matched to a gene: 5. Study outcomes and limitations: Newly diagnosed patients had baseline TCR diversity that was reportedly lower than that of healthy donors. By C4D1, diversity of CD4+ TCRs had risen significantly, whereas that of CD8+ TCRs had not. Complete responders' baseline diversity resembled that of newly diagnosed patients.

Method: immunoSEQ multiplex PCR; TCRdb's copy keeps in-frame clones and lacks some. This sample has 30,000 to 40,000 clones, with 92% found just once. The TCR comes from a human donor with classical Hodgkin lymphoma. This chain links TRBV10-2 with TRBJ2-7; 8 nucleotides line up with TRBD2. This material consisted of CD4+ T cells from blood, taken before the fourth cycle of nivolumab. In nucleotides, the CDR3 is TGCGCCAGCAGTGAAACTAGCGGAATTTACGAGCAGTACTTC. Its translation is CASSETSGIYEQYF.